This is a list of T cell receptor beta chains from one sample in a study of blood T cell repertoires in COVID-19. TCRdb's copy holds only in-frame clones and misses some; the assay was immunoSEQ multiplex PCR. The table shows some 250,000 clones, with 82% occurring only once. The sample comprised peripheral blood. These TCRs come from a woman in her fifties or sixties with active or convalescent COVID-19. Both conserved end residues are part of each CDR3. The D gene is left open where the match is weak. Not all rows give a size; the values are once, few, many and, for expanded clones, a class.

j_call clone_size v_call d_call cdr3_aa cdr3_nt
TRBJ1-6 - TRBV2 TRBD1 CASSQWGTESNSPLHF TGTGCCAGCAGTCAATGGGGGACAGAAAGTAATTCACCCCTCCACTTT
TRBJ2-7 - TRBV29-1 TRBD1 CSVDGQGAREQYF TGCAGCGTTGACGGGCAGGGGGCGCGTGAGCAGTACTTC
TRBJ1-2 - TRBV5-5 - CASSSPSPGTPNYGYTF TGTGCCAGCAGCTCGCCTAGTCCCGGGACTCCTAACTATGGCTACACCTTC
TRBJ2-3 - TRBV10-3 TRBD2 CAIERGGGGTDTQYF TGTGCCATCGAAAGAGGTGGGGGGGGCACAGATACGCAGTATTTT
TRBJ2-7 - TRBV19 TRBD1 CASSMREGTDEQYF TGTGCCAGTAGTATGCGTGAGGGGACAGACGAGCAGTACTTC
TRBJ2-1 - TRBV2 - CARRGGVSGPSGSYNEQFF TGTGCCCGCAGGGGGGGGGTAAGTGGTCCAAGTGGATCCTACAATGAGCAGTTCTTC
TRBJ2-1 - TRBV11-3 TRBD1 CASSLRGPYNEQFF TGTGCCAGCAGCTTAAGGGGGCCCTACAATGAGCAGTTCTTC
TRBJ2-1 - TRBV19 TRBD2 CASSGTTYNEQFF TGTGCCAGCTCCGGGACTACATACAATGAGCAGTTCTTC
TRBJ1-2 - TRBV7-3 - CASSLKSRAYNYGYTF TGTGCCAGCAGCTTAAAAAGCAGGGCCTATAACTATGGCTACACCTTC
TRBJ2-7 - TRBV6-2/TRBV6-3 - CASSWGNPYEQYF TGTGCCAGCAGTTGGGGCAACCCCTACGAGCAGTACTTC
TRBJ2-2 few TRBV5-8 TRBD1 CASSYWTGANTGELFF TGTGCCAGCAGCTACTGGACAGGGGCGAACACCGGGGAGCTGTTTTTT
TRBJ2-2 - TRBV11-3 TRBD1 CASSSGQGHGELFF TGTGCCAGCAGCTCGGGACAGGGACACGGGGAGCTGTTTTTT
TRBJ2-1 - TRBV6-6 TRBD1 CASSRSRTGSSYNEQFF TGTGCCAGCAGTCGATCCCGGACAGGGAGCTCCTACAATGAGCAGTTCTTC
TRBJ1-2 - TRBV12-5 - CASGLVLGGANYGYTF TGTGCTAGTGGTTTGGTACTGGGGGGGGCTAACTATGGCTACACCTTC
TRBJ2-7 - TRBV6-5 TRBD1 CASSYDRDRGYEQYF TGTGCCAGCAGTTACGACCGGGACAGAGGATACGAGCAGTACTTC
TRBJ1-3 - TRBV18 - CASSPSESGNTIYF TGTGCCAGCTCACCTAGCGAGTCTGGAAACACCATATATTTT
TRBJ2-7 - TRBV6-2/TRBV6-3 - CASSSTGPEQYF TGTGCCAGCAGTTCCACAGGGCCCGAGCAGTACTTC
TRBJ1-5 - TRBV15 - CATSRRTARNQPQHF TGTGCCACCAGCAGACGGACAGCACGCAATCAGCCCCAGCATTTT
TRBJ1-2 many TRBV6-5 TRBD1 CATLAGQGGYGYTF TGTGCCACCTTGGCTGGACAGGGGGGCTATGGCTACACCTTC
TRBJ2-1 - TRBV11-2 TRBD1 CASSSGTGVDEQFF TGTGCCAGCAGCTCCGGGACAGGGGTCGATGAGCAGTTCTTC
TRBJ1-4 - TRBV19 - CASTPWGGSRSQDEKLFF TGTGCCAGTACCCCATGGGGGGGATCCAGGAGTCAGGATGAAAAACTGTTTTTT
TRBJ2-2 - TRBV11-2 TRBD2 CASSFDWASGVNTGELFF TGTGCCAGCAGCTTTGACTGGGCTAGCGGGGTGAACACCGGGGAGCTGTTTTTT
TRBJ2-5 - TRBV4-3 TRBD2 CASSGGTSGETQYF TGCGCCAGCAGCGGCGGGACTAGCGGGGAGACCCAGTACTTC
TRBJ1-2 - TRBV5-4 TRBD1 CASSPGTGGTKAYGYTF TGTGCCAGCAGCCCTGGGACAGGGGGCACTAAAGCCTATGGCTACACCTTC
TRBJ1-4 - TRBV7-9 - CASSLARSREKEKLFF TGTGCCAGCAGCTTAGCGCGGTCCCGAGAGAAGGAAAAACTGTTTTTT
TRBJ1-2 - TRBV19 - CASMPRSGPGSYTF TGTGCCAGTATGCCCCGTAGTGGCCCGGGGAGCTACACCTTC
TRBJ2-5 - TRBV2 - CASKGDLQETQYF TGTGCCAGCAAGGGGGACCTCCAAGAGACCCAGTACTTC
TRBJ2-7 few TRBV10-3 TRBD2 CAISVTSGGTYEQYF TGTGCCATCAGTGTAACTAGCGGGGGAACCTACGAGCAGTACTTC
TRBJ1-1 - TRBV5-6 - CASSYGLMNTEAFF TGTGCCAGCAGCTACGGACTCATGAACACTGAAGCTTTCTTT
TRBJ1-1 - TRBV6-6 TRBD1 CASSYERTGNTEAFF TGTGCCAGCAGTTACGAACGGACAGGGAACACTGAAGCTTTCTTT
TRBJ1-2 - TRBV28 TRBD1 CASSLSGQGGYGYTF TGTGCCAGCAGTTTATCGGGACAGGGAGGGTATGGCTACACCTTC
TRBJ1-2 - TRBV27 TRBD1 CASSLPRQGIVSYYGYTF TGTGCCAGCAGTTTACCCCGACAGGGGATCGTCTCCTACTATGGCTACACCTTC
TRBJ2-5 - TRBV7-2 TRBD2 CASSLAGGGRQETQYF TGTGCCAGCAGCTTAGCCGGCGGGGGGCGCCAAGAGACCCAGTACTTC
TRBJ1-4 - TRBV4-3 TRBD1 CASSQADRDNEKLFF TGCGCCAGCAGCCAAGCGGACAGGGACAATGAAAAACTGTTTTTT
TRBJ1-1 - TRBV30 TRBD1 CAWSAAGTGLSEAFF TGTGCCTGGAGTGCTGCCGGGACAGGGCTCTCCGAAGCTTTCTTT
TRBJ2-3 - TRBV6-1 TRBD1 CASSEAMVQGAVDTQYF TGTGCCAGCAGTGAAGCGATGGTCCAGGGGGCCGTAGATACGCAGTATTTT
TRBJ2-1 - TRBV7-8 - CASSSPWTNNYNEQFF TGTGCCAGCAGCTCGCCTTGGACTAATAACTACAATGAGCAGTTCTTC
TRBJ2-2 - TRBV7-9 TRBD1 CASSLTSTGYNTGELFF TGTGCCAGCAGCTTAACTTCGACAGGGTATAACACCGGGGAGCTGTTTTTT
TRBJ1-2 - TRBV23-1 TRBD1 CASSQNRGSDYGYTF TGCGCCAGCAGTCAAAACAGGGGGAGCGACTATGGCTACACCTTC
TRBJ1-2 - TRBV5-4 - CASSSPRGSNNYGYTF TGTGCCAGCAGCTCCCCGAGGGGGTCAAATAACTATGGCTACACCTTC
TRBJ1-1 - TRBV6-6 - CAGWGGRNTEAFF TGTGCCGGCTGGGGGGGGCGGAACACTGAAGCTTTCTTT
TRBJ1-2 - TRBV2 - CASSPQDGLYGYTF TGTGCCAGCAGTCCTCAGGACGGACTCTATGGCTACACCTTC
TRBJ1-1 - TRBV24-1 - CATSDSMNTEAFF TGTGCCACCAGTGATTCCATGAACACTGAAGCTTTCTTT
TRBJ1-1 - TRBV7-3 - CASSPAGGAEAFF TGTGCCAGCAGCCCAGCCGGGGGAGCTGAAGCTTTCTTT
TRBJ1-3 - TRBV5-1 - CASRGQGRGSGNTIYF TGCGCCAGCAGAGGGCAGGGAAGAGGCTCTGGAAACACCATATATTTT
TRBJ1-1 - TRBV19 TRBD1 CASSERKGTGIYTEAFF TGTGCCAGTAGCGAGAGGAAGGGGACAGGGATCTACACTGAAGCTTTCTTT
TRBJ2-1 - TRBV18 TRBD1 CASSPQGQAGNEQFF TGTGCCAGCTCACCACAAGGACAGGCCGGCAATGAGCAGTTCTTC
TRBJ2-2 - TRBV11-2 TRBD2 CASSRSGGVAGELFF TGTGCCAGCAGCCGTAGCGGGGGGGTCGCCGGGGAGCTGTTTTTT